The 5 T cell receptor beta chains below all came from one sample that was sequenced in a study of CD8+ T cells in alopecia areata. As the sequencing template, cDNA was produced by extracting RNA and reverse transcribing it. Profiled with immunoSEQ multiplex PCR; TCRdb holds only in-frame clones, not every one. Among 250,000 to 300,000 clones listed, roughly 64% were seen once. Sample treatment: oral pan-JAK inhibitor, 5-10 mg twice daily. The sequences come from CD4+ T cells sorted from blood, collected at week 24, from a patient treated with tofacitinib. Receptor source: a human donor with alopecia areata.

The rearrangement joins TRBV6-5 to TRBJ1-2; tentative D call: TRBD1 (5 bases). This CDR3 region has 14 residues. The V gene's germline CDR1 is MNHEY and CDR2 SVGAGI. Trimming cost V 6 bases and J 4 bases, with 15 bases left between them. In DNA form, the CDR3 reads TGTGCCAGCAGACAGACCGCCGGGGGCTATGGCTACACCTTC. Translated: CASRQTAGGYGYTF.

The genes are TRBV4-2 and TRBJ2-5; 15 bases line up with TRBD2. V was pared by 4 bases and J by 5 bases, with 5 bases of the junction left unmatched. The germline V gene encodes CDR1 LGHNA and CDR2 YNFKEQ. The CDR3 extends over 16 amino acids. For the CDR3, the DNA is TGTGCCAGCAGCCCGGGGACTAGCGGGGGGATTGAGACCCAGTACTTC. This gives the protein CASSPGTSGGIETQYF.

This clone has a handful of counts. This chain joins TRBV29-1 and TRBJ2-2; D unresolved. The germline V and J ends were trimmed by 4 bases and 0 bases, with 3 bases remaining between them. The CDR3 spans 12 residues. The germline V gene encodes CDR1 SQVTM and CDR2 ANQGSEA. This CDR3 is CSVAPNTGELFF. CDR3 nucleotides: TGCAGCGTTGCGCCGAACACCGGGGAGCTGTTTTTT.

The V and J genes are TRBV28 and TRBJ1-2; tentative D call: TRBD1 (5 bases). From germline, CDR1 is MDHEN and CDR2 SYDVKM. Trimming removed 5 bases from V and 4 bases from J, with 14 bases in between. The CDR3 is 14 amino acids. CDR3 nucleotides: TGTGCCAGCAGTATTCAGGGCGTAAGCTATGGCTACACCTTC. It codes for CASSIQGVSYGYTF.

V and J are TRBV5-6 and TRBJ2-6; D call uncertain. The V end was cut by 4 bases, the J end by 0 bases, with 11 bases between. From germline, CDR1 is SGHDT and CDR2 YYEEEE. The CDR3 covers 16 residues. This CDR3 is CASSLLVVSGANVLTF. DNA of the CDR3: TGTGCCAGCAGCCTGTTGGTGGTCTCTGGGGCCAACGTCCTGACTTTC.